Shown below are 18 T cell receptor beta chains from a single sample sequenced in a study of T-cell reconstitution after alpha-beta-depleted transplantation in children. Study-wide findings and caveats: From newly produced T cells came most of the T-cell counts and diversity one year after transplant.

TCRbeta library construction was performed incorporating unique molecular identifiers. MiXCR, run by TCRdb on the PCR reads, gives a single entry per CDR3 protein. The sample holds about 300,000 distinct CDR3 sequences, 6% to 10% seen once. Their cognate antigens are unknown. Sequences were derived from peripheral blood, sampled 360 days after TCRalphabeta/CD19-depleted stem cell transplant. The receptors originated from a female patient between 2 and 15 years old who had a stem cell transplant for Fanconi anemia, so the T cells may come from the graft donor.

J is TRBJ2-5 and V is TRBV4-1; 10 positions match TRBD2. With 2 bases clipped from V and 5 bases from J, the junction kept 14 bases outside the gene matches. Germline lookup yields CDR1 MGHRA and CDR2 YSYEKL. CDR3 size: 18 residues. The DNA of the CDR3 is TGCGCCAGCAGCCAACCTTTTCTAGCGGGAGAGCCCTGGGAGACCCAGTACTTC. Residues: CASSQPFLAGEPWETQYF.

There are many counts of this clonotype. This chain connects TRBV25-1 to TRBJ2-2; D is possibly TRBD2 (5 bases). Between the trimmed V and J ends, which lost 6 bases and 4 bases, there was a span of 9 bases. The CDR3 has 13 amino acids. Germline V gene data show CDR1 as MGHDK and CDR2 as SYGVNS. The CDR3 DNA reads as TGTGCCAGCAGCGTCCTAGCCACCGGGGAGCTGTTTTTT. This sequence encodes CASSVLATGELFF. The full variable domain, with the rest looked up from reference TRBV25-1 and TRBJ2-2, is EADIYQTPRYLVIGTGKKITLECSQTMGHDKMYWYQQDPGMELHLIHYSYGVNSTEKGDLSSESTVSRIRTEHFPLTLESARPSHTSQYLCASSVLATGELFFGEGSRLTVL.

This clonotype was counted many times. V and J are TRBV9 and TRBJ2-3; unclear D gene. CDR1 SGDLS and CDR2 YYNGEE come from the germline V gene. The length of the CDR3 is 11 residues. V was pared by 7 bases and J by 5 bases, with 8 bases between. CDR3 sequence: CASSVGDTQYF. In DNA form, the CDR3 reads TGTGCCAGCTCTGTGGGAGATACGCAGTATTTT.

This clonotype was picked up many times. J is TRBJ2-2 and V is TRBV5-6; D gene unclear. Per the germline V gene, CDR1 is SGHDT and CDR2 is YYEEEE. The CDR3 consists of 13 residues. Trimming removed 6 bases at V and 5 bases at J, with 11 bases between. DNA of the CDR3: TGTGCCAGCAACTGGCTGGGGACCGGGGAGCTGTTTTTT. Its translation is CASNWLGTGELFF.

This clonotype came up once. It may be a read error: a sequence one base away is much more abundant. This sequence joins TRBV4-3 and TRBJ1-1; D is perhaps TRBD1 (6 bases). The germline gives CDR1 LGHNA, CDR2 YSLEER. The CDR3 extends over 15 amino acids. CDR3 sequence (DNA): TGCGCCAGCAGCCAAGATCCGGCAGGGGAAGTTGAAGCTTACTTT. Its translation: CASSQDPAGEVEAYF.

This clonotype was counted many times. The chain is built from TRBV29-1 and TRBJ2-5; 8 nucleotides line up with TRBD2. The V segment lost 4 bases and the J segment 4 bases; nucleotides outside the gene matches: 5. The CDR3 totals 13 residues. Germline loops: CDR1 SQVTM, CDR2 ANQGSEA. The CDR3: CSVGGAGGETQYF. The CDR3 DNA is TGCAGCGTTGGAGGGGCGGGAGGAGAGACCCAGTACTTC.

At least ten counts were recorded for this clonotype. The chain carries TRBV28 and TRBJ2-6; 10 bases map to TRBD1. Germline loops: CDR1 MDHEN, CDR2 SYDVKM. V lost 2 bases to trimming and J lost 2 bases; unmatched junction nucleotides: 6. The CDR3 is made up of 18 amino acids. CDR3: CASSLGTGDWAGANVLTF. The DNA for the CDR3 is TGTGCCAGCAGTTTAGGGACAGGGGACTGGGCTGGGGCCAACGTCCTGACTTTC.

This clonotype was recorded a few times. This rearrangement joins TRBV20-1 to TRBJ1-2; D ambiguous. There are 13 residues in the CDR3. CDR1 and CDR2 (germline): DFQATT, SNEGSKA (reference sequence). Deletions cut 0 bases from V and 8 bases from J, with 13 bases between. This chain's CDR3 is CSAREGSGWGYTF. In DNA, the CDR3 is TGCAGTGCTAGAGAAGGTTCGGGATGGGGCTACACCTTC.

This clonotype was counted ten times or more. This chain connects TRBV6-5 to TRBJ1-2; D is undetermined. CDR1 MNHEY and CDR2 SVGAGI come from the germline V gene. This CDR3 has 15 amino acids. V lost 6 bases, J lost 3 bases, and 17 bases lay in between. The CDR3 here is CASRGAMTWDYGYTF. CDR3 DNA: TGTGCCAGCAGGGGCGCGATGACCTGGGACTATGGCTACACCTTC.

This clonotype was counted ten times or more. The chain has TRBV28 and TRBJ2-7; D perhaps matches TRBD1 (6 bases). V lost 3 bases to trimming and J lost 4 bases, with 13 bases between them. Per the germline V gene, CDR1 is MDHEN and CDR2 is SYDVKM. CDR3 length: 14 amino acids. The CDR3 sequence is CASSFSGVEYEQYF. CDR3 DNA sequence: TGTGCCAGCAGTTTTTCAGGGGTGGAATACGAGCAGTACTTC.

The rearrangement links TRBV20-1 to TRBJ1-5, with a possible D match to TRBD1 (5 bases). V was cut by 7 bases and J by 1 base, with 17 bases left in between. CDR3 length: 15 amino acids. Germline V gene sequence: CDR1 DFQATT, CDR2 SNEGSKA (reference sequence). Here the CDR3 DNA reads TGCAGTGGCACGACCGGGACCGCAAGCAATCAGCCCCAGCATTTT. Protein product: CSGTTGTASNQPQHF.

The V gene is TRBV10-2, the J gene TRBJ1-2; D ambiguous. The CDR3 totals 11 residues. Germline V gene lookup returns CDR1 WSHSY and CDR2 SAAADI. V dropped 4 bases and J dropped 6 bases, with 6 bases sitting between them. CDR3 in amino acids: CASSGSDGYTF. DNA for the CDR3: TGCGCCAGCAGTGGTAGTGATGGCTACACCTTC.

This clonotype showed up just a few times. In DNA, the CDR3 is TGTGCCAGCAGTTACTCACCCGGGTCAGACTCTGGAAACACCATATATTTT. Amino acid sequence: CASSYSPGSDSGNTIYF. V and J are TRBV2 and TRBJ1-3; D gene ambiguous. This CDR3 contains 17 residues. V was shortened by 5 bases and J by 0 bases, with 17 bases between the two germline ends. Germline V gene lookup returns CDR1 SNHLY and CDR2 FYNNEI.

This clonotype has a count of ten or more. The chain has TRBV3-1 and TRBJ2-1; 12 nucleotides agree with TRBD2. Germline assignment: CDR1 LGHDT and CDR2 YNNKEL (reference sequence). The trim removed 4 bases at V and 16 bases at J, leaving 5 bases unmatched. There are 12 residues in the CDR3. CDR3 sequence reads: CASSPSGGAAFF. The CDR3 nucleotides read TGTGCCAGCAGCCCTAGCGGGGGGGCCGCCTTCTTC.

This clonotype was counted ten times or more. The genes are TRBV20-1 and TRBJ1-5; D perhaps matches TRBD1 (5 bases). Per germline, CDR1 DFQATT and CDR2 SNEGSKA (reference sequence). The CDR3 has 14 residues. V was shortened by 4 bases and J by 4 bases, with 14 bases between the two germline ends. The CDR3: CSAKSGTGNQPQHF. The CDR3 coding sequence is TGCAGTGCTAAGTCCGGGACTGGGAATCAGCCCCAGCATTTT.

This clonotype was seen more than once but under ten times. The chain's CDR3 is CASSRVYSNQPQHF. The CDR3 DNA follows: TGTGCCAGCAGCCGGGTCTATAGCAATCAGCCCCAGCATTTT. The chain joins TRBV27 to TRBJ1-5; D is undetermined. Germline V CDR1 and CDR2: MNHEY, SMNVEV (reference sequence). CDR3 size: 14 residues. Deletions cut 6 bases from V and 0 bases from J, with 9 bases between.

This clonotype was seen ten or more times. The gene calls are TRBV12-3 or TRBV12-4 and TRBJ2-7; D is unclear. Trimming left V 5 bases short and J 3 bases short, with 11 bases between. This CDR3 contains 13 residues. The CDR3 DNA sequence: TGTGCCAGCAGTCTAACCGCAAGCTACGAGCAGTACTTC. Translated: CASSLTASYEQYF.

The DNA for the CDR3 is TGCGCCAGCAGTGATTTAGCTGAAGCTTTCTTT. Its translation: CASSDLAEAFF. The rearrangement links TRBV10-2 to TRBJ1-1; D unclear. Germline V gene lookup returns CDR1 WSHSY and CDR2 SAAADI. The CDR3 spans 11 residues. V was pared by 3 bases and J by 6 bases, with 5 bases between.